This T cell receptor beta chain was identified in a study of T cell responses to AZD1222 COVID-19 vaccine. Details on this clone: Its antigen is as yet unknown.

The table came from immunoSEQ multiplex PCR; TCRdb's copy has only in-frame clones and leaves some out. The sample has over 95,000 clones; about 87% are singletons. General study results and limits: Spike-specific TCR repertoires showed rising breadth and depth after two AZD1222 doses. Without day 14 samples, only post-peak T cell repertoires were studied.

The origin of this receptor is an adult in good health. Sequences were derived from peripheral blood, sampled on day 0 of AZD1222 vaccination.

CDR3 residues: CASSPDRNTDTQYF. The DNA for the CDR3 is TGTGCCAGCAGCCCGGATAGGAACACAGATACGCAGTATTTT. J is TRBJ2-3 and V is TRBV11-1; no firm D call. Trimming pared 5 bases from V and 2 bases from J, leaving 11 bases between. Germline CDR1 SGHAT, CDR2 FQDESV (reference sequence). This CDR3 has 14 amino acids.